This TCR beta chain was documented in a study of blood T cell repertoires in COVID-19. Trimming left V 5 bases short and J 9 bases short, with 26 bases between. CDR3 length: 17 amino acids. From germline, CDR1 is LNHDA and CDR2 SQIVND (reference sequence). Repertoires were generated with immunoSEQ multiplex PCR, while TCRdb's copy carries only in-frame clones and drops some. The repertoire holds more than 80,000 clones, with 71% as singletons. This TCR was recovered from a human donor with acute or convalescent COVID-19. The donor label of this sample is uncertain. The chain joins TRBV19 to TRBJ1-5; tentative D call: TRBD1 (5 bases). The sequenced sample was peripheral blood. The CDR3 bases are TGTGCCAGTAGTGCGGTGCGAGCCGGGACGGGAGCGGGGCCCCAGCATTTT. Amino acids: CASSAVRAGTGAGPQHF.